The next 5 T cell receptor beta chains were all read from a single sample in a study of PD-L1 blockade in urothelial cancer. The table came from immunoSEQ multiplex PCR; TCRdb's copy has only in-frame clones and leaves some out. Counted here are 50,000 to 55,000 clones, about 86% occurring once; the ten biggest clones make up around 20%. Time point denoted: pretreatment peripheral blood. Sequenced here: PBMCs, sampled around atezolizumab (anti-PD-L1) treatment. These receptors were taken from a man aged 55 to 69 with urothelial cancer.

The chain combines TRBV6-5 with TRBJ2-7, with a weak D call TRBD1 (6 bases). The CDR3 totals 14 residues. Trimming pared 5 bases from V and 4 bases from J, leaving 15 bases between. Germline CDR1 reads MNHEY; CDR2 reads SVGAGI. The CDR3 nucleotides read TGTGCCAGCAGTCACTTGGACAGCTCTTACGAGCAGTACTTC. This encodes CASSHLDSSYEQYF.

The J gene is TRBJ2-1, the V gene TRBV5-1; D not certain. Germline CDR1 reads SGHRS; CDR2 reads YFSETQ. V was cut by 0 bases and J by 7 bases, with 5 bases left in between. CDR3 size: 12 residues. The CDR3 bases are TGCGCCAGCAGCTTGGCCCAAAATGAGCAGTTCTTC. Translation: CASSLAQNEQFF.

This clone was seen a handful of times. This chain links TRBV19 with TRBJ1-2, with TRBD1 matching 10 bases. V trimming: 6 bases; J trimming: 5 bases; junction bases outside the gene matches: 9. Looked up from germline, CDR1 is LNHDA and CDR2 is SQIVND (reference sequence). The CDR3 loop spans 15 amino acids. CDR3 in DNA: TGTGCCAGTAGCCCGGCCGGGACAGGGGAGTATGGCTACACCTTC. Translation gives CASSPAGTGEYGYTF.

This chain joins TRBV7-8 and TRBJ1-6; no clear D. This CDR3 comprises 12 residues. V was shortened by 1 base and J by 15 bases, with 10 bases between the two germline ends. Germline V gene sequence: CDR1 SGHVS, CDR2 FQNEAQ. In DNA form, the CDR3 reads TGTGCCAGCAGCTTAGACAGTTCTCTCCTCCACTTT. Translating gives CASSLDSSLLHF.

The chain recombines TRBV5-6 with TRBJ2-1; 12 nucleotides match TRBD1. The CDR3 runs to 15 residues. CDR1 is SGHDT and CDR2 is YYEEEE in the germline V gene. Trimming removed 3 bases from V and 8 bases from J; junction bases left unmatched: 6. Written as DNA, the CDR3 is TGTGCCAGCAGCTCCGGGACAGGGGGCAATGATGAGCAGTTCTTC. It specifies CASSSGTGGNDEQFF.